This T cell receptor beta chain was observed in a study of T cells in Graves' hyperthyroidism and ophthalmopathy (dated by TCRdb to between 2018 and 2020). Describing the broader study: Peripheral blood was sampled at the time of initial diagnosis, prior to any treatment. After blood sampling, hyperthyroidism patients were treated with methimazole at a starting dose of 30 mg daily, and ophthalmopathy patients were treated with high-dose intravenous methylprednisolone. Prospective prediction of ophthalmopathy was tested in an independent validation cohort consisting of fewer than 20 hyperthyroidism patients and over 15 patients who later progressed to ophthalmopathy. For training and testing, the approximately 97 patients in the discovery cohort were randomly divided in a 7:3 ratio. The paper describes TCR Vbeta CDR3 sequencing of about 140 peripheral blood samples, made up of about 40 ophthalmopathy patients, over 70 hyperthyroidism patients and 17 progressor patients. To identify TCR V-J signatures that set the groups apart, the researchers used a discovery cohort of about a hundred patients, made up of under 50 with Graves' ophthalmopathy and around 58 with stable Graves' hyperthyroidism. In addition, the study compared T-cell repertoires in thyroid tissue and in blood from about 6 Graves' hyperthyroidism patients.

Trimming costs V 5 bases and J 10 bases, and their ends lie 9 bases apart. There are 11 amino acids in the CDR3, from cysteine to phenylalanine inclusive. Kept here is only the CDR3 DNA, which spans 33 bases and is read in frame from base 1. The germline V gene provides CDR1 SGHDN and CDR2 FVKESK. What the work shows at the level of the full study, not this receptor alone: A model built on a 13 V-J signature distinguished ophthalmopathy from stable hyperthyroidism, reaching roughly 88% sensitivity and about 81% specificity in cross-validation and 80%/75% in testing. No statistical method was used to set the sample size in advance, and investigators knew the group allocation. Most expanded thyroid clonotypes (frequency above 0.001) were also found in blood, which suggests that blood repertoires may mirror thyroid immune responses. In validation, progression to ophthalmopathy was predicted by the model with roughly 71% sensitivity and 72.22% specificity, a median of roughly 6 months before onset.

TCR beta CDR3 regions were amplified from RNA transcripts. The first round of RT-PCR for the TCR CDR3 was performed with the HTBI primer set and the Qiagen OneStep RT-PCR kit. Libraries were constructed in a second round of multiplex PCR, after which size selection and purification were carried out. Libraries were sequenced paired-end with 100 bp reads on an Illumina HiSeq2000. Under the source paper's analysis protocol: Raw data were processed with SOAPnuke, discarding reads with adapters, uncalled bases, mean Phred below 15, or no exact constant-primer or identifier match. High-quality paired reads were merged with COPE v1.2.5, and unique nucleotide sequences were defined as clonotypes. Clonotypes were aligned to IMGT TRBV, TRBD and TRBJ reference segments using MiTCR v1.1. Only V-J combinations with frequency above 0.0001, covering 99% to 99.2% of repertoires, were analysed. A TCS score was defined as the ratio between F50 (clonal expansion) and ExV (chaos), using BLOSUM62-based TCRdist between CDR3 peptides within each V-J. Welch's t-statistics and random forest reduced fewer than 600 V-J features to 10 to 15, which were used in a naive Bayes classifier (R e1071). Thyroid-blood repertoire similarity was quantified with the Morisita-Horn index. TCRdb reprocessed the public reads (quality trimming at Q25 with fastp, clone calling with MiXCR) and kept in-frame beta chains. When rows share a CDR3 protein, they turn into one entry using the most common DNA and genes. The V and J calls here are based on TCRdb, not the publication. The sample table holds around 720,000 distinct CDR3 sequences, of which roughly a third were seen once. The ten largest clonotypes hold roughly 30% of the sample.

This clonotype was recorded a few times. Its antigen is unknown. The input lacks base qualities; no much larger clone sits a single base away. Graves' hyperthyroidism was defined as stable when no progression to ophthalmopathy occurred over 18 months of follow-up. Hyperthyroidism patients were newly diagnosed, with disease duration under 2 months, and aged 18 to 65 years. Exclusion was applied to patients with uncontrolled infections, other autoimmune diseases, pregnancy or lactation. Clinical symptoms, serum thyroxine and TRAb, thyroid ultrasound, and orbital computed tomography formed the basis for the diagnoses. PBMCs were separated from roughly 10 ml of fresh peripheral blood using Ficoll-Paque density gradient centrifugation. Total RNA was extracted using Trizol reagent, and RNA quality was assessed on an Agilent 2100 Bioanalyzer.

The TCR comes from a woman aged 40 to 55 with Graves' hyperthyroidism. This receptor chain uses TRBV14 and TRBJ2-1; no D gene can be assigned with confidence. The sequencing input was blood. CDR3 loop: CASSSQVEQFF. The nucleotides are TGTGCCAGCAGCTCACAAGTGGAGCAGTTCTTC.